A selection of T cell receptor beta chains follows, all from one sample in a study of cytomegalovirus exposure and HLA in healthy donors. Sequenced by immunoSEQ multiplex PCR; TCRdb stores in-frame clones only, minus some. Its table records about 130,000 clones. The sequencing input was PBMCs. These receptors came from a man aged 40-50 years in good health and CMV-seronegative. CDR3s include the opening cysteine and the closing phenylalanine or tryptophan. D genes are given only for firm matches.

.,TRBV6-5,TRBJ1-1,CASTPAGLSNTEAFF,TGTGCCAGCACCCCGGCGGGATTGTCGAACACTGAAGCTTTCTTT
TRBD1,TRBV19,TRBJ1-1,CASRTGTVMNTEAFF,TGTGCCAGTAGAACCGGGACAGTTATGAACACTGAAGCTTTCTTT
.,TRBV13,TRBJ1-2,CASSFPGGRDGYTF,TGTGCCAGCAGCTTCCCCGGGGGGCGCGATGGCTACACCTTC
.,TRBV7-2,TRBJ2-1,CASSSYSYNEQFF,TGTGCCAGCAGCTCCTACTCCTACAATGAGCAGTTCTTC
TRBD1,TRBV7-2,TRBJ1-4,CASSLTGTGSEKLFF,TGTGCCAGCAGCCTAACCGGGACAGGGAGTGAAAAACTGTTTTTT
.,TRBV28,TRBJ1-2,CASSPPAHHYGYTF,TGTGCCAGCAGTCCCCCAGCGCATCACTATGGCTACACCTTC
.,TRBV5-1,TRBJ2-2,CASSLGPGIAGELFF,TGCGCCAGCAGCTTGGGGCCAGGGATTGCCGGGGAGCTGTTTTTT
.,TRBV28,TRBJ2-3,CASSTELGGWTITDTQYF,TGTGCCAGCAGTACAGAGTTGGGGGGATGGACGATCACAGATACGCAGTATTTT
.,TRBV7-9,TRBJ2-1,CASSYAQGNNEQFF,TGTGCCAGCAGTTACGCTCAGGGGAACAATGAGCAGTTCTTC
TRBD2,TRBV10-3,TRBJ2-3,CAISGLAGSDTQYF,TGTGCCATCAGTGGGCTAGCGGGCTCAGATACGCAGTATTTT
TRBD1,TRBV9,TRBJ2-7,CASSGGQGATYEQYF,TGTGCCAGCAGCGGGGGACAGGGCGCGACCTACGAGCAGTACTTC
.,TRBV15,TRBJ1-1,CATSRVGRARTEAFF,TGTGCCACCAGCAGAGTGGGCAGGGCCCGCACTGAAGCTTTCTTT
TRBD2,TRBV5-6,TRBJ2-7,CASSPPGLSLGEQYF,TGTGCCAGCAGCCCACCGGGACTATCTCTGGGAGAGCAGTACTTC
TRBD2,TRBV4-2,TRBJ2-3,CASSLTLSGREADTQYF,TGTGCCAGCAGCTTGACCCTTAGCGGGAGGGAGGCAGATACGCAGTATTTT
.,TRBV2,TRBJ2-7,CASRLVSDEQYF,TGTGCCAGCAGACTAGTTTCCGACGAGCAGTACTTC
TRBD2,TRBV27,TRBJ2-7,CASSRTSGTSYEQYF,TGTGCCAGCAGTCGGACTAGCGGGACTTCCTACGAGCAGTACTTC
TRBD1,TRBV11-3,TRBJ1-2,CASSLGAGTGGAYGYTF,TGTGCCAGCAGCTTAGGCGCCGGGACAGGGGGCGCCTATGGCTACACCTTC
TRBD1,TRBV7-9,TRBJ1-3,CASSVRDSDGNTIYF,TGTGCCAGCAGCGTCCGGGACAGCGACGGAAACACCATATATTTT
.,TRBV6-6,TRBJ2-1,CASSYSYLLRDEQFF,TGTGCCAGCAGTTACTCGTATCTACTACGTGATGAGCAGTTCTTC
.,TRBV4-2,TRBJ1-3,CASSQVYGNGNTIYF,TGTGCCAGCAGCCAAGTATACGGGAATGGAAACACCATATATTTT
TRBD1,TRBV2,TRBJ1-4,CASSEGTGLNEKLFF,TGTGCCAGCTCAGAGGGGACAGGGCTTAATGAAAAACTGTTTTTT
.,TRBV5-4,TRBJ2-3,CASSLFISDTQYF,TGTGCCAGCAGCTTGTTTATTTCAGATACGCAGTATTTT
.,TRBV25-1,TRBJ1-1,CASSRTGEEAEAFF,TGTGCCAGCAGTCGAACCGGGGAAGAGGCTGAAGCTTTCTTT
TRBD2,TRBV5-1,TRBJ2-1,CASSLRAGAGNEQFF,TGCGCCAGCAGCTTGAGGGCGGGAGCAGGCAATGAGCAGTTCTTC
TRBD2,TRBV11-3,TRBJ2-1,CASGIAGGRNEQFF,TGTGCCAGTGGCATAGCGGGAGGGCGAAATGAGCAGTTCTTC
TRBD1,TRBV5-1,TRBJ1-1,CASSSGQTNTEAFF,TGCGCCAGCAGCTCGGGACAGACGAACACTGAAGCTTTCTTT
.,TRBV29-1,TRBJ1-5,CSVGSGNQPQHF,TGCAGCGTTGGTAGCGGCAATCAGCCCCAGCATTTT
.,TRBV7-9,TRBJ2-7,CASSSRQGASYEQYF,TGTGCCAGCAGCTCTCGACAAGGGGCTTCCTACGAGCAGTACTTC
TRBD1,TRBV6-6,TRBJ2-5,CASSYPTDRGQETQYF,TGTGCCAGCAGTTACCCAACGGACAGGGGACAAGAGACCCAGTACTTC
TRBD2,TRBV27,TRBJ2-1,CASAGGGGNEQFF,TGTGCCAGCGCTGGTGGGGGGGGCAATGAGCAGTTCTTC
.,TRBV6-5,TRBJ2-7,CASLNPWGGEQYF,TGTGCCAGCCTAAACCCATGGGGCGGCGAGCAGTACTTC
TRBD2,TRBV7-2,TRBJ2-7,CASSRLAGAYEQYF,TGTGCCAGCAGCCGACTAGCGGGAGCCTACGAGCAGTACTTC
.,TRBV19,TRBJ1-1,CASSISTGEAFF,TGTGCCAGTAGTATTAGTACAGGGGAAGCTTTCTTT
TRBD2,TRBV5-8,TRBJ2-1,CASPPSGRADNEQFF,TGTGCCAGCCCCCCCTCCGGGAGGGCCGACAATGAGCAGTTCTTC
TRBD2,TRBV6-1,TRBJ2-1,CATERLAGGPHEQFF,TGTGCCACAGAACGACTAGCGGGAGGGCCCCATGAGCAGTTCTTC
.,TRBV5-1,TRBJ1-1,CASSLGPGGTEAFF,TGCGCCAGCAGCTTGGGCCCGGGGGGCACTGAAGCTTTCTTT
TRBD1,TRBV5-5,TRBJ1-1,CASSSTGMGTEAFF,TGTGCCAGCAGCTCGACAGGGATGGGCACTGAAGCTTTCTTT
.,TRBV29-1,TRBJ1-2,CSVLGGGYGYTF,TGCAGCGTTCTGGGAGGAGGGTATGGCTACACCTTC
TRBD2,TRBV10-3,TRBJ2-2,CAIRGTGLVGGELFF,TGTGCCATCAGGGGAACCGGACTAGTCGGCGGGGAGCTGTTTTTT
TRBD1,TRBV5-1,TRBJ1-1,CASSYGQGETEAFF,TGCGCCAGCAGTTATGGACAGGGCGAGACTGAAGCTTTCTTT
.,TRBV7-2,TRBJ1-4,CASSLALGGVEKLFF,TGTGCCAGCAGCTTAGCTCTGGGGGGAGTTGAAAAACTGTTTTTT
TRBD2,TRBV10-3,TRBJ2-7,CAISDGLAGNYEQYF,TGTGCCATCAGTGACGGACTAGCGGGAAACTACGAGCAGTACTTC
.,TRBV10-3,TRBJ2-1,CAISKDRNNEQFF,TGTGCCATCAGTAAAGACAGAAACAATGAGCAGTTCTTC
.,TRBV11-2,TRBJ2-2,CASSLNPGNTGELFF,TGTGCCAGCAGCTTAAATCCCGGGAACACCGGGGAGCTGTTTTTT
TRBD1,TRBV6-1,TRBJ1-6,CASSDVGTGSSPLHF,TGTGCCAGCAGTGACGTGGGGACAGGGAGTTCACCCCTCCACTTT
TRBD1,TRBV30,TRBJ1-2,CAWSTTDRVWGYTF,TGTGCCTGGAGTACTACGGACAGGGTCTGGGGCTACACCTTC
.,TRBV11-3,TRBJ2-1,CASSLGLPSRDEQFF,TGTGCCAGCAGCTTAGGGCTCCCTAGCAGAGATGAGCAGTTCTTC
TRBD2,TRBV27,TRBJ2-5,CASRAGLAQETQYF,TGTGCCAGCAGGGCGGGACTAGCTCAAGAGACCCAGTACTTC
TRBD1,TRBV5-7,TRBJ1-5,CASSPCPGQGGSSNQPQHF,TGTGCCAGCAGCCCCTGCCCGGGACAGGGAGGGTCAAGCAATCAGCCCCAGCATTTT
TRBD1,TRBV6-5,TRBJ2-7,CASSYQGQGSSEQYF,TGTGCCAGCAGTTACCAGGGACAGGGTAGTTCGGAGCAGTACTTC
TRBD1,TRBV18,TRBJ1-4,CASSRGTGDEKLFF,TGTGCCAGCTCACGAGGGACAGGGGACGAAAAACTGTTTTTT
TRBD2,TRBV7-9,TRBJ2-7,CASSFSGVSYEQYF,TGTGCCAGCAGCTTTAGCGGGGTCTCCTACGAGCAGTACTTC
.,TRBV6-5,TRBJ1-3,CASSSFSGNTIYF,TGTGCCAGCAGTTCCTTCTCTGGAAACACCATATATTTT